Each of the 20 T cell receptor beta chains below was sequenced from the same sample in a study of long-term antiretroviral therapy in people with HIV. An immunoSEQ assay, version v3.0, was performed at survey level. Sequencing used immunoSEQ multiplex PCR; TCRdb keeps in-frame clones, though not all of them. The sample includes under 30,000 clones, 85% to 95% of them seen just once. The starting material was unsorted PBMCs, obtained less than 5 years after starting antiretroviral therapy. All receptors derive from a woman in her forties or fifties with HIV.

The chain combines TRBV6-6 with TRBJ2-7, with 9 nucleotides matching TRBD1. J lost 1 base, V lost 7 bases, and 8 bases had no gene match. Germline CDR1 MNHNY, CDR2 SVGAGI (reference sequence). This CDR3 is built from 15 residues. The DNA for the CDR3 is TGTGCCAGCAACCCGGGACAGGGTTTTTCCTACGAGCAGTACTTC. It is translated as CASNPGQGFSYEQYF.

The V gene is TRBV7-8, the J gene TRBJ2-1; either TRBD1 or TRBD2 may fit D (6 bases each). Germline V gene lookup returns CDR1 SGHVS and CDR2 FQNEAQ. V was cut by 5 bases and J by 2 bases, with 13 bases left in between. The CDR3 has 15 amino acids. The CDR3 is CASSPSRGPYNEQFF. The CDR3 DNA is TGTGCCAGCAGCCCGTCACGGGGGCCCTACAATGAGCAGTTCTTC.

J is TRBJ2-3 and V is TRBV11-3; D unclear. The CDR3 contains 13 residues. Germline V gene data show CDR1 as SGHNT and CDR2 as YENEEA. V lost 4 bases to trimming and J lost 6 bases, with 11 bases between them. The CDR3 reads CASSWGNSDTQYF. CDR3 nucleotide sequence: TGTGCCAGCAGCTGGGGAAATTCGGATACGCAGTATTTT.

The J gene is TRBJ2-3, the V gene TRBV6-5, with 7 bases aligning to TRBD2. Germline CDR1 MNHEY, CDR2 SVGAGI. Losses at the gene ends were 6 bases for V and 4 bases for J; bases not matched to a gene: 10. CDR3 length: 15 residues. CDR3: CASSLRAGSPDTQYF. CDR3 coding DNA: TGTGCCAGCAGCCTCAGAGCGGGAAGCCCAGATACGCAGTATTTT.

This chain joins TRBV18 and TRBJ2-1; a weak D match, TRBD1 (5 bases). The CDR3 sequence is 17 residues long. Germline loops: CDR1 KGHSH, CDR2 LQKENI. V lost 2 bases, J lost 1 base, and 15 bases lay in between. CDR3 DNA: TGTGCCAGCTCACCAATATCAGGGATCATTTCCTACAATGAGCAGTTCTTC. It is translated as CASSPISGIISYNEQFF.

V is TRBV10-3 and J is TRBJ2-5; D remains unclear. V gave up 8 bases and J gave up 4 bases, with 17 bases separating them. The CDR3 has 14 amino acids. Germline assignment: CDR1 ENHRY and CDR2 SYGVKD. Here the CDR3 DNA reads TGTGCCATCGCGACCGGAATCGAGAGAGAGACCCAGTACTTC. Amino acid sequence: CAIATGIERETQYF.

V usage is TRBV27 and J usage is TRBJ2-7; the match to TRBD1 covers 10 bases. The CDR3 runs to 14 residues. V dropped 5 bases and J dropped 3; count of bases not matched to a gene: 4. Per the germline V gene, CDR1 is MNHEY and CDR2 is SMNVEV (reference sequence). Written as DNA, the CDR3 is TGTGCCAGCAGTGGGACAGGGGTTGGCTACGAGCAGTACTTC. Translation gives CASSGTGVGYEQYF.

The rearrangement uses TRBV6-5 and TRBJ2-1; D may be TRBD2 (5 bases). CDR1 MNHEY and CDR2 SVGAGI come from the germline V gene. The V gene lost 4 bases and the J gene lost 5 bases, with 9 bases spanning the gap. The CDR3 contains 13 residues. For the CDR3, the DNA is TGTGCCAGCAGTTTGGAGGTAAACAATGAGCAGTTCTTC. Protein sequence: CASSLEVNNEQFF.

This CDR3 reads CASSQDRFDTSYGYTF. CDR3 nucleotides: TGCGCCAGCAGCCAAGATCGGTTCGACACCTCCTATGGCTACACCTTC. The chain carries TRBV4-3 and TRBJ1-2; D not certain. From germline, CDR1 is LGHNA and CDR2 YSLEER. V lost 0 bases, J lost 4 bases, and 15 bases lay in between. This CDR3 has 16 residues.

This chain uses TRBV11-2 with TRBJ1-1; the D gene is possibly TRBD1 (5 bases). Germline CDR1 is SGHAT and CDR2 is FQNNGV. The CDR3 totals 15 residues. V shed 0 bases and J shed 1 base, with 9 bases lying between them. The CDR3 bases are TGTGCCAGCAGCTTAGATGGGACTCCGAACACTGAAGCTTTCTTT. Translated: CASSLDGTPNTEAFF.

The chain has TRBV28 and TRBJ1-5; D is perhaps TRBD1 (6 bases). CDR3 length: 13 residues. Germline V gene sequence: CDR1 MDHEN, CDR2 SYDVKM. Trimming removed 6 bases at V and 6 bases at J, with 12 bases between. The CDR3 reads CASSIGGPQPQHF. In DNA, the CDR3 is TGTGCCAGCAGCATTGGGGGGCCTCAGCCCCAGCATTTT. The full variable domain, its missing parts supplied by reference TRBV28 and TRBJ1-5, is DVKVTQSSRYLVKRTGEKVFLECVQDMDHENMFWYRQDPGLGLRLIYFSYDVKMKEKGDIPEGYSVSREKKERFSLILESASTNQTSMYLCASSIGGPQPQHFGDGTRLSIL.

The chain combines TRBV19 with TRBJ2-7, with D unresolved. The CDR3 has 13 amino acids. V shed 6 bases and J shed 0 bases, with 9 bases lying between them. The germline CDR1 and CDR2 sequences are LNHDA and SQIVND (reference sequence). The CDR3 loop is CASRDAVSYEQYF. The CDR3 DNA reads TGTGCCAGTAGAGACGCGGTCTCCTACGAGCAGTACTTC.

V usage is TRBV6-5 and J usage is TRBJ1-5; no firm D call. The V gene lost 1 base and the J gene lost 7 bases, with 8 bases spanning the gap. The CDR3 is 13 residues long. CDR1 is MNHEY and CDR2 is SVGAGI in the germline V gene. The CDR3 region has the DNA TGTGCCAGCAGTTACTACCCACGCCAGCCCCAGCATTTT. This gives the protein CASSYYPRQPQHF.

The chain has TRBV9 and TRBJ1-3; D unresolved. With 7 bases removed from V and 2 bases from J, the gap between germline ends came to 16 bases. CDR1 is SGDLS, CDR2 YYNGEE, per germline. This CDR3 has 15 amino acids. DNA for the CDR3: TGTGCCAGCGGGTCAGCCCTACCCGCTGGAAACACCATATATTTT. Amino acid sequence: CASGSALPAGNTIYF.

The chain has TRBV7-2 and TRBJ1-4; no reliable D call. Germline V lookup: CDR1 SGHTA, CDR2 FQGNSA. The V end lost 5 bases, the J end lost 9 bases, and 16 bases lay between the germline ends. This CDR3 spans 14 amino acids. In nucleotides, the CDR3 is TGTGCCAGCAGCCCCCGACAAGGGTTTCAAAAACTGTTTTTT. It yields the protein CASSPRQGFQKLFF.

V gene TRBV4-3 combines with J gene TRBJ2-3; D may match TRBD1 or TRBD2 (5 bases each). V dropped 5 bases and J dropped 2 bases, with 17 bases sitting between them. Per the germline V gene, CDR1 is LGHNA and CDR2 is YSLEER. The CDR3 runs 16 residues. The CDR3 DNA reads TGCGCCAGCAGCTCCCTAGGGACGTTTCCCACAGATACGCAGTATTTT. Protein: CASSSLGTFPTDTQYF.

The V and J genes are TRBV7-2 and TRBJ1-4; D might be TRBD1 (5 bases). This CDR3 region has 15 residues. Trimming left V 5 bases short and J 8 bases short, with 18 bases between. Germline CDR1 SGHTA, CDR2 FQGNSA. The CDR3 loop reads CASSPPGALGEKLFF. In nucleotides, the CDR3 is TGTGCCAGCAGCCCCCCCGGGGCCCTAGGGGAAAAACTGTTTTTT. Drawing the rest from reference TRBV7-2 and TRBJ1-4, the complete variable domain is GAGVSQSPSNKVTEKGKDVELRCDPISGHTALYWYRQSLGQGLEFLIYFQGNSAPDKSGLPSDRFSAERTGGSVSTLTIQRTQQEDSAVYLCASSPPGALGEKLFFGSGTQLSVL.

The chain has TRBV7-3 and TRBJ2-2; 10 bases are a match to TRBD2. V lost 5 bases to trimming and J lost 5 bases; unmatched junction nucleotides: 5. The CDR3 extends over 15 amino acids. Germline CDR1 is SGHTA and CDR2 is FQGTGA. The CDR3 nucleotides read TGTGCCAGCAGCACCGGACTAGCGGAGACCGGGGAGCTGTTTTTT. Its translation is CASSTGLAETGELFF.

The V and J genes are TRBV6-5 and TRBJ1-2; D uncertain. The CDR3 has 12 residues. V was clipped by 5 bases and J by 4 bases, with 8 bases between them. Germline loops: CDR1 MNHEY, CDR2 SVGAGI. The CDR3 protein is CASSQPIYGYTF. In DNA, the CDR3 is TGTGCCAGCAGTCAACCGATCTATGGCTACACCTTC.

The chain employs TRBV2 and TRBJ1-4; no reliable D call. With 8 bases removed from V and 5 bases from J, the gap between germline ends came to 15 bases. Germline V gives CDR1 SNHLY, CDR2 FYNNEI. This CDR3 is 14 amino acids long. The CDR3 DNA follows: TGTGCCAGCCGCCGTAATGGGGTAAATGAAAAACTGTTTTTT. Translated, it gives CASRRNGVNEKLFF. The full variable domain, in which reference TRBV2 and TRBJ1-4 provide the parts outside the CDR3, is EPEVTQTPSHQVTQMGQEVILRCVPISNHLYFYWYRQILGQKVEFLVSFYNNEISEKSEIFDDQFSVERPDGSNFTLKIRSTKLEDSAMYFCASRRNGVNEKLFFGSGTQLSVL.